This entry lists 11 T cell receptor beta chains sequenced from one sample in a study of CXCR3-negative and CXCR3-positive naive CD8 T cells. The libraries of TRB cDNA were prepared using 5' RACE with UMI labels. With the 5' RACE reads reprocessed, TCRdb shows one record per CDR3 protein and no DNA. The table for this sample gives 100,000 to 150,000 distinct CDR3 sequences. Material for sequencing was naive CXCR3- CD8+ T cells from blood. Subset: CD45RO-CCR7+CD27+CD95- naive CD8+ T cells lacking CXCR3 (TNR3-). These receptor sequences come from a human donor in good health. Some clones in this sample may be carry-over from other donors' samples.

The CDR3 here is CASSTRQGDEQYF. This chain uses TRBV11-3 with TRBJ2-7; TCRdb calls TRBD1, which cannot be checked without DNA. CDR1 and CDR2 (germline): SGHNT, YENEEA. The CDR3 loop spans 13 amino acids.

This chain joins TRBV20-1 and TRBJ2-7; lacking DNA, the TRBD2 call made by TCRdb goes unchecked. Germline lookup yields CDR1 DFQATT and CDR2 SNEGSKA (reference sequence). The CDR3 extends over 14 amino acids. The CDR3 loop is CSASRADSRYEQYF.

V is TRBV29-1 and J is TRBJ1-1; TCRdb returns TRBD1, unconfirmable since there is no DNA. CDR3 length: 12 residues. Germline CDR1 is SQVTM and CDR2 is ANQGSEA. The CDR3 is CSSQGDNTEAFF.

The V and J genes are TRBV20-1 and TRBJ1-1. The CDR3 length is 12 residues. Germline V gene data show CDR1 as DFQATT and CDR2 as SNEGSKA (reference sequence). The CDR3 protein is CSARAWEGEAFF.

CDR3 sequence: CSVKTGSAEAFF. The chain uses TRBV29-1 and TRBJ1-1; TCRdb lists TRBD1, though no DNA is available to test this call. CDR1 is SQVTM, CDR2 ANQGSEA, per germline. The CDR3 loop spans 12 amino acids.

CDR3 protein: CASSQGIRYEQYF. This rearrangement joins TRBV4-1 to TRBJ2-7; without DNA, the TCRdb call of TRBD1 cannot be checked. Germline V gene data show CDR1 as MGHRA and CDR2 as YSYEKL. The CDR3 totals 13 residues.

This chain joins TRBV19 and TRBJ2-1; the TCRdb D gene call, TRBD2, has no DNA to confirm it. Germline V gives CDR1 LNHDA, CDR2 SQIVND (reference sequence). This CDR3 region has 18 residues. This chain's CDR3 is CASSPMITVAGRNNEQFF. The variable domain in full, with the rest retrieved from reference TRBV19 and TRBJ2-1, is DGGITQSPKYLFRKEGQNVTLSCEQNLNHDAMYWYRQDPGQGLRLIYYSQIVNDFQKGDIAEGYSVSREKKESFPLTVTSAQKNPTAFYLCASSPMITVAGRNNEQFFGPGTRLTVL.

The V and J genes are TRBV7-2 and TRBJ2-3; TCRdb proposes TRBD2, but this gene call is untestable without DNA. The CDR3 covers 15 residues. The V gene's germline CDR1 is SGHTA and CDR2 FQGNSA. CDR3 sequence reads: CASSLGTSGGDTQYF.

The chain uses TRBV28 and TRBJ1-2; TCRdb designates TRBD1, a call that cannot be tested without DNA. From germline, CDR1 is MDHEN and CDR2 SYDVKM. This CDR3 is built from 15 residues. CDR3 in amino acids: CASRFLGGTQNGYTF.

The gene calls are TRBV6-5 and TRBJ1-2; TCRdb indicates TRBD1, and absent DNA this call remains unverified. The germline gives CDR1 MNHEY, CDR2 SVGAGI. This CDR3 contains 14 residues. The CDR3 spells CASSYSIQGDGYTF.

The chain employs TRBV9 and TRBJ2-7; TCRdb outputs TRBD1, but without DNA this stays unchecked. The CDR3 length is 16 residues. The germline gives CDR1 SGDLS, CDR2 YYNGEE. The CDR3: CASSVAGGSPSDEQYF.